Listed below are T cell receptor beta chains from one sample, sequenced in a study of tumor-infiltrating lymphocytes in primary liver carcinoma. Via MiXCR, TCRdb re-called the multiplex PCR reads, giving one row per CDR3 protein. Of approximately 120,000 distinct CDR3 sequences listed, 64% are singletons. Sample: liver tumor tissue from sampling region 3. The receptor source for this set is a woman in her sixties with primary liver carcinoma and hepatitis B virus infection. Each CDR3 is given with its conserved first and last residue. A D gene is named only where the DNA matches it firmly. The size entry is marked missing in some rows and otherwise reads once, few, many or a size class.

cdr3_aa cdr3_nt j_call v_call clone_size d_call
CASSLWGGSYNELFF TGTGCCAGCAGCTTATGGGGGGGTTCCTACAATGAGCTGTTCTTC TRBJ2-1 TRBV11-2 NA TRBD2
CASSEQGMNTEALF TGCGCCAGCAGTGAGCAGGGGATGAATACTGAAGCTCTCTTT TRBJ1-1 TRBV10-2 once NA
CACSLTVITDTQYF TGTGCCTGCAGCTTAACGGTGATCACAGATACGCAGTATTTT TRBJ2-3 TRBV11-2 NA NA
CSVEDKGLEQYF TGTAGTGTTGAAGACAAAGGCCTCGAGCAGTACTTC TRBJ2-7 TRBV29-1 NA NA
CSVEGPGLASVSQETQYF TGCAGCGTTGAAGGTCCGGGACTAGCGAGCGTGAGCCAAGAGACCCAGTACTTC TRBJ2-5 TRBV29-1 many TRBD2
CASSLSSGRSEQFF TGTGCCAGCAGCTTATCTAGCGGGAGGTCTGAGCAGTTCTTC TRBJ2-1 TRBV7-8 many TRBD2
CASSLDLIEWYNVQFF TGTGCCAGCAGCTTAGATTTGATTGAGTGGTACAATGTGCAGTTCTTC TRBJ2-1 TRBV11-2 once NA
CASSIVIPRTGELFF TGCGCCAGCAGCATAGTCATTCCCCGCACCGGGGAGCTGTTTTTT TRBJ2-2 TRBV5-1 NA NA
CSASSFTSGNYNEQFF TGCAGTGCTAGCTCCTTTACTAGCGGGAACTACAATGAGCAGTTCTTC TRBJ2-1 TRBV20-1 NA TRBD2
CASSLLAGGVNEQFF TGTGCCAGCAGTTTGTTAGCGGGAGGGGTCAATGAGCAGTTCTTC TRBJ2-1 TRBV28 NA TRBD2
CASSLDLLGLAGEETQYF TGTGCCAGCAGCTTAGATCTCCTGGGACTAGCGGGGGAAGAGACCCAGTACTTC TRBJ2-5 TRBV11-2 medium-sized TRBD2
CASSSSGRREDEQFF TGCGCCAGCAGCTCTAGCGGGAGACGTGAGGATGAGCAGTTCTTC TRBJ2-1 TRBV5-1 few TRBD2
CASKLFPVGEVDTQYF TGTGCCAGCAAGTTGTTCCCAGTGGGAGAGGTAGATACGCAGTATTTT TRBJ2-3 TRBV11-2 NA NA
CANSTGADTQYF TGCGCCAACAGTACGGGGGCAGATACGCAGTATTTT TRBJ2-3 TRBV2 NA NA
CASSWRPAGNTDTQYF TGTGCCAGCAGCTGGAGACCAGCGGGGAACACAGATACGCAGTATTTT TRBJ2-3 TRBV5-4 NA TRBD2
CASFPAGWHTSPNEKLFF TGTGCCAGCTTCCCCGCGGGTTGGCACACTTCACCGAATGAAAAACTGTTTTTT TRBJ1-4 TRBV28 few NA
CASSQGPNYGYTF TGTGCCAGCAGCCAAGGACCGAACTATGGCTACACCTTC TRBJ1-2 TRBV14 many NA
CASSPVGRGPVTGELFF TGTGCCAGCAGCCCGGTAGGCAGGGGACCTGTCACCGGGGAGCTGTTTTTT TRBJ2-2 TRBV11-2 NA NA
CASSVPLPQQGVSPLHF TGTGCCAGCAGTGTCCCACTCCCGCAACAGGGGGTTTCACCCCTCCACTTT TRBJ1-6 TRBV6-4 few TRBD1
CASTLREGRTSGLSTYEQYF TGTGCCAGCACCTTGAGGGAGGGGAGGACTAGCGGGCTCAGCACCTACGAGCAGTACTTC TRBJ2-7 TRBV11-2 NA TRBD2